One sample yielded the 16 T cell receptor beta chains listed below, sequenced in a study of cytomegalovirus exposure and HLA in healthy donors. The PCR used 60 Vbeta and 13 Jbeta primers. The table came from immunoSEQ multiplex PCR; TCRdb's copy has only in-frame clones and leaves some out. This table holds around 130,000 clones, about 79% found once. Sequencing input: PBMCs. The receptors stem from a man aged 18-30 years in good health and CMV-seronegative.

This chain links TRBV6-1 with TRBJ1-2, with TRBD1 identical over 8 bases. J was trimmed by 7 bases and V by 4 bases; bases with no gene match: 5. Looked up from germline, CDR1 is MNHNS and CDR2 is SASEGT. The CDR3 loop spans 13 amino acids. CDR3 DNA sequence: TGTGCCAGCAGTGGACAGGGGCGGGGTGGCTACACCTTC. As protein: CASSGQGRGGYTF.

V usage is TRBV30 and J usage is TRBJ1-2; 9 nucleotides line up with TRBD1. Trimming removed 4 bases from V and 7 bases from J; junction bases left unmatched: 10. This CDR3 spans 14 amino acids. In germline, CDR1 is GTSNPN, CDR2 SVGIG (reference sequence). CDR3 protein: CAWINPGTGSGYTF. The CDR3 nucleotides are TGTGCCTGGATAAACCCCGGGACAGGGAGTGGCTACACCTTC.

Only a few counts were recorded for this clone. V gene TRBV19 combines with J gene TRBJ2-1; D is undetermined. CDR1 LNHDA and CDR2 SQIVND come from the germline V gene (reference sequence). The CDR3 extends over 14 amino acids. Trimming stripped 3 bases from V and 8 bases from J, with 14 bases between. CDR3 loop: CASSMEMIDYEQFF. For the CDR3, the DNA is TGTGCCAGTAGTATGGAAATGATTGACTATGAGCAGTTCTTC.

V is TRBV30 and J is TRBJ1-6; 7 bases agree with TRBD1. From germline, CDR1 is GTSNPN and CDR2 SVGIG (reference sequence). The CDR3 has 12 amino acids. V dropped 5 bases and J dropped 7; count of bases not matched to a gene: 2. CDR3 sequence reads: CAWDRENSPLHF. The DNA for the CDR3 is TGTGCCTGGGACAGGGAAAATTCACCCCTCCACTTT.

J is TRBJ2-3 and V is TRBV19; D may be TRBD1 (5 bases). Germline CDR1 LNHDA, CDR2 SQIVND (reference sequence). Trimming removed 5 bases at V and 0 bases at J, with 9 bases between. CDR3 length: 14 residues. The chain's CDR3 is CASSGALSTDTQYF. CDR3 nucleotide sequence: TGTGCCAGTAGTGGGGCGCTTAGCACAGATACGCAGTATTTT.

The chain has TRBV27 and TRBJ1-2; 8 nucleotides match TRBD1. The CDR3 covers 15 residues. Unmatched junction bases numbered 7, after V lost 0 bases and J lost 7 bases. Per the germline V gene, CDR1 is MNHEY and CDR2 is SMNVEV (reference sequence). The CDR3 bases are TGTGCCAGCAGTTTATCGATGCAGGGGGCCGGTGGCTACACCTTC. It translates to CASSLSMQGAGGYTF.

The chain combines TRBV28 with TRBJ2-7, with no clear D. CDR1 MDHEN and CDR2 SYDVKM come from the germline V gene. With 5 bases removed from V and 3 bases from J, the gap between germline ends came to 5 bases. The CDR3 has 11 amino acids. The CDR3 DNA reads TGTGCCAGCAGTGTCCACTACGAGCAGTACTTC. It specifies CASSVHYEQYF.

The CDR3 is CASSLDPAQGQPQHF. The DNA of the CDR3 is TGCGCCAGCAGCTTGGATCCGGCCCAGGGTCAGCCCCAGCATTTT. The V and J genes are TRBV5-1 and TRBJ1-5; D possibly corresponds to TRBD1 (5 bases). The V end was cut by 0 bases, the J end by 6 bases, with 13 bases between. The CDR3 totals 15 residues. The germline V gene encodes CDR1 SGHRS and CDR2 YFSETQ.

The rearrangement joins TRBV7-3 to TRBJ2-2; TRBD1 aligns across 10 bases. Trimming removed 5 bases from V and 4 bases from J; junction bases left unmatched: 13. CDR1 SGHTA and CDR2 FQGTGA come from the germline V gene. This CDR3 region has 18 residues. CDR3 bases: TGTGCCAGCAGCCTACCGCCCGGACAGGGGGTATCCACCGGGGAGCTGTTTTTT. Translating gives CASSLPPGQGVSTGELFF.

The sample holds a few counts of this clone. The chain carries TRBV4-3 and TRBJ2-1, with 11 bases matching TRBD2. With 3 bases clipped from V and 3 bases from J, the junction kept 7 bases outside the gene matches. This CDR3 has 17 residues. The germline gives CDR1 LGHNA, CDR2 YSLEER. CDR3 residues: CASSQSPGTSGYNEQFF. The CDR3, as DNA: TGCGCCAGCAGCCAGAGTCCCGGGACTAGCGGCTACAATGAGCAGTTCTTC.

The chain uses TRBV2 and TRBJ2-5; 9 bases match TRBD2. CDR3 size: 15 residues. Germline V gene data show CDR1 as SNHLY and CDR2 as FYNNEI. With V trimmed by 4 bases and J by 2 bases, 5 bases remained unmatched. The CDR3 spells CASSVQTSGQETQYF. The CDR3 coding sequence is TGTGCCAGCAGTGTACAGACTAGCGGTCAAGAGACCCAGTACTTC.

V is TRBV19 and J is TRBJ2-7, with TRBD2 matching over 8 bases. Looked up from germline, CDR1 is LNHDA and CDR2 is SQIVND (reference sequence). This CDR3 region has 16 residues. The V segment lost 5 bases and the J segment 2 bases; nucleotides outside the gene matches: 11. The CDR3 reads CASSPTFPAGAYEQYF. For the CDR3, the DNA is TGTGCCAGTAGTCCCACCTTTCCAGCGGGAGCCTACGAGCAGTACTTC.

There are a few counts of this clone. The chain joins TRBV2 to TRBJ1-5; 8 bases are a match to TRBD1. The length of the CDR3 is 15 residues. The V gene's germline CDR1 is SNHLY and CDR2 FYNNEI. The V segment lost 0 bases and the J segment 4 bases; nucleotides outside the gene matches: 2. The CDR3: CASSEADRANQPQHF. The CDR3 region has the DNA TGTGCCAGCAGTGAAGCGGACAGGGCTAATCAGCCCCAGCATTTT.

The chain couples TRBV19 to TRBJ2-1; 13 nucleotides agree with TRBD2. The CDR3 is 18 amino acids. V was pared by 5 bases and J by 6 bases, with 13 bases of the junction left unmatched. From germline, CDR1 is LNHDA and CDR2 SQIVND (reference sequence). The CDR3 nucleotides are TGTGCCAGTAGTTTACACATCCCGGGACTAGCGGGATTCAATGAGCAGTTCTTC. Protein product: CASSLHIPGLAGFNEQFF.

The CDR3 loop is CASSERTSGNEQFF. Written as DNA, the CDR3 is TGTGCCAGCAGCGAGCGGACCTCTGGCAATGAGCAGTTCTTC. The chain carries TRBV7-2 and TRBJ2-1, with a weak D call TRBD2 (5 bases). Germline V gene lookup returns CDR1 SGHTA and CDR2 FQGNSA. Trimming shortened V by 5 bases and J by 6 bases, and 14 bases separated the two germline ends. The CDR3 has 14 amino acids.

The V gene is TRBV2, the J gene TRBJ1-5; TRBD1 is a possible D gene (5 bases). The germline V gene has CDR1 SNHLY and CDR2 FYNNEI. The CDR3 consists of 12 residues. V was cut by 7 bases and J by 3 bases, with 7 bases left in between. The DNA for the CDR3 is TGTGCCAGCAAGGGGAACAATCAGCCCCAGCATTTT. Translating it yields CASKGNNQPQHF.